This T cell receptor (beta chain) was captured in a study of cytomegalovirus exposure and HLA in healthy donors. Study results and limitations: DRB1 showed the most TCR associations and HLA-C the fewest in a later analysis, as rates varied by HLA locus. Among TCR sequences, most were rare, though some public TCRs appeared in many donors. When analyzed later, a missense DCLRE1C variant was found to be linked to TCR beta V- and J-gene trimming.

Remarks on this clone: Antigen specificity is unknown.

Donors counted as nominally healthy when sampled, yet unrecorded immune exposures were likely. V gave up 7 bases and J gave up 6 bases; unmatched junction bases: 8. Germline-derived CDR1 and CDR2 are MNHEY and SVGAGI. The CDR3 consists of 15 residues. Vbeta (60) and Jbeta (13) primers were used in the PCR. Profiling relied on immunoSEQ multiplex PCR, and the TCRdb table lists in-frame clones only, not all of them. Of about 150,000 clones detected, 79% appear once; the ten largest clones hold around 6.3%. The rearrangement joins TRBV6-5 to TRBJ2-3; 12 nucleotides line up with TRBD2. The sample comprised PBMCs. The clonotype comes from a man in his fifties or sixties in good health and CMV-seropositive. This CDR3 reads CASIASTSGRDTQYF. DNA for the CDR3: TGTGCCAGCATTGCCTCAACTAGCGGGAGGGATACGCAGTATTTT.